This entry concerns a single TCR beta chain. Antigen specificity is unknown. Researchers took RNA transcripts and amplified the TCR beta CDR3 regions from them. During a first-round RT-PCR of the TCR CDR3, the HTBI primer set was used. In TCRdb, the multiplex PCR reads were re-called with MiXCR into one record per CDR3 protein. The sample consists of 500,000 to 600,000 distinct CDR3 sequences, roughly 46% of them appearing once. The data were taken from a study of T cells in Graves' hyperthyroidism and ophthalmopathy. Regarding the study as a whole: In the analysis, a 13 V-J model separated ophthalmopathy from stable hyperthyroidism. In validation, the model predicted ophthalmopathy. These predictions came a median about 6.5 months before onset.

Patients showing uncontrolled infection, other autoimmune disease, pregnancy or lactation were ineligible. The sequenced material came from peripheral blood or thyroid tissue (not recorded which). The source of this sequence is an adult woman with Graves' disease, either hyperthyroidism or ophthalmopathy (not recorded which).

The CDR3 reads CATGDTSTEAFF. The CDR3 DNA follows: TGTGCCACAGGCGACACCTCGACTGAAGCTTTCTTT. This chain joins TRBV10-3 and TRBJ1-1; D is undetermined. The germline CDR1 and CDR2 sequences are ENHRY and SYGVKD. Trimming removed 10 bases from V and 5 bases from J, with 14 bases in between. This CDR3 region has 12 residues.